Listed below are T cell receptor beta chains from one sample, sequenced in a study of regulatory T cells in long-lasting Graves disease. TCRdb reprocessed the multiplex PCR reads via MiXCR and lists one record per CDR3 protein. The data show a few hundred thousand distinct CDR3 sequences, roughly a fifth seen once. This sample comprised peripheral blood mononuclear cells (PBMCs), obtained when the disease was refractory, from a patient treated with antithyroid drugs. These receptors all stem from a female donor with Graves disease. The CDR3 runs from the conserved cysteine through the conserved F or W. D genes are given only for firm matches. Clone size is shown for a subset of rows, as once, few, many or a class of expanded clone.

V,J,size,D,CDR3,DNA
TRBV28,TRBJ2-4,many,.,CASTSLHVAKNIQYF,TGTGCCAGCACTTCGTTACACGTAGCCAAAAACATTCAGTACTTC
TRBV5-4,TRBJ2-5,few,.,CASSLPGTVIETQYF,TGTGCCAGCAGCTTGCCCGGGACGGTTATAGAGACCCAGTACTTC
TRBV5-6,TRBJ1-6,.,.,CASSSRGSPLHF,TGTGCCAGCAGCTCCCGAGGTTCACCCCTCCACTTT
TRBV6-4,TRBJ1-2,few,.,CASTHGHSNYGYTF,TGTGCCAGCACCCATGGACATTCTAACTATGGCTACACCTTC
TRBV27,TRBJ1-6,many,TRBD1,CASKTGTGDYNSPLHF,TGTGCCAGCAAAACCGGGACAGGGGATTATAATTCACCCCTCCACTTT
TRBV2,TRBJ1-1,many,.,CASSEFLREAEAFF,TGTGCCAGCAGTGAATTCCTCAGGGAGGCTGAAGCTTTCTTT
TRBV3-1,TRBJ2-7,many,.,CASSQDVNEQYF,TGTGCCAGCAGCCAAGATGTGAACGAGCAGTACTTC
TRBV27,TRBJ1-2,many,.,CASSPSVTHGYTF,TGTGCCAGCAGTCCCTCCGTGACCCATGGCTACACCTTC
TRBV3-1,TRBJ1-3,.,TRBD1,CASSSDRGPGNTIYF,TGTGCCAGCAGCTCAGACAGGGGGCCAGGAAACACCATATATTTT
TRBV12-3/TRBV12-4,TRBJ1-6,few,.,CASSQTALLHF,TGTGCCAGCAGCCAAACTGCGCTCCTCCACTTT
TRBV20-1,TRBJ2-7,many,TRBD2,CSAMRTSFHHEQYF,TGCAGTGCAATGAGGACTAGCTTCCACCACGAGCAGTACTTC
TRBV15,TRBJ1-4,many,.,CATSREEGTNEKLFF,TGTGCCACCAGCAGAGAGGAAGGAACTAATGAAAAACTGTTTTTT
TRBV5-4,TRBJ2-7,few,TRBD2,CASSWGGLAEYEQYF,TGTGCCAGCAGCTGGGGAGGACTAGCGGAGTACGAGCAGTACTTC
TRBV5-1,TRBJ2-7,many,TRBD2,CASSFTSAYEQYF,TGCGCCAGCAGCTTCACTAGCGCGTACGAGCAGTACTTC
TRBV27,TRBJ1-5,many,TRBD1,CASSPSHRDRRAVSNQPQHF,TGTGCCAGCAGCCCTAGCCACCGGGACAGAAGAGCAGTTAGCAATCAGCCCCAGCATTTT
TRBV10-3,TRBJ1-4,few,.,CAIGIKEKLFF,TGTGCCATCGGGATTAAGGAAAAACTGTTTTTT
TRBV10-3,TRBJ2-2,.,.,CAISERAGNTGELFF,TGTGCCATCAGTGAGAGGGCGGGAAACACCGGGGAGCTGTTTTTT
TRBV19,TRBJ1-1,.,TRBD1,CASIQQGATEAFF,TGTGCCAGTATCCAACAGGGGGCCACTGAAGCTTTCTTT
TRBV18,TRBJ2-2,.,TRBD1,CASSPRDRGPANTGELFF,TGTGCCAGCTCACCCCGGGACAGGGGGCCCGCGAACACCGGGGAGCTGTTTTTT
TRBV9,TRBJ1-6,.,.,CASSPSGGTEVNSPLHF,TGTGCCAGCAGCCCTAGTGGAGGGACGGAAGTTAATTCACCCCTCCACTTT
TRBV28,TRBJ2-7,many,.,CASSFTSGITYEQYF,TGTGCCAGCAGTTTCACTTCGGGTATTACCTACGAGCAGTACTTC
TRBV6-1,TRBJ2-5,many,.,CASSRAGETQYF,TGTGCCAGCAGTCGGGCAGGGGAGACCCAGTACTTC
TRBV2,TRBJ2-7,many,.,CASRGGVYEQYF,TGTGCCAGCAGGGGCGGAGTCTACGAGCAGTACTTC
TRBV2,TRBJ1-1,many,.,CATRRLTANTEAFF,TGTGCCACCAGAAGGTTGACAGCGAACACTGAAGCTTTCTTT
TRBV20-1,TRBJ2-3,few,TRBD2,CSARGLAGTDTQYF,TGCAGTGCTAGGGGACTAGCGGGTACAGATACGCAGTATTTT
TRBV20-1,TRBJ2-1,.,.,CSARDSELKQFF,TGCAGTGCTAGAGACTCGGAACTCAAGCAGTTCTTC
TRBV28,TRBJ2-4,many,TRBD2,CASSSSGSIAKNIQYF,TGTGCCAGCAGTAGTAGCGGGAGCATAGCCAAAAACATTCAGTACTTC
TRBV5-6,TRBJ1-6,.,.,CASSLGAANPIGSPLHF,TGTGCCAGCAGCTTGGGGGCAGCTAACCCCATAGGATCACCCCTCCACTTT
TRBV11-2,TRBJ2-7,many,.,CASSLFDEQYF,TGTGCCAGCAGCTTATTTGACGAGCAGTACTTC